Each of the 8 T cell receptor beta chains below was sequenced from the same sample in a study of T-cell memory formation after mild COVID-19. One entry per CDR3 protein results from TCRdb running MiXCR on the 5' RACE reads. The sample lists roughly 400,000 distinct CDR3 sequences, approximately 15% seen once, with about 22% in the top ten. Sequences were obtained from PBMCs or a T cell subset sorted from them (not recorded which). The receptors shown here come from a man aged 18 to 30 who had mild COVID-19 (a few samples of this study predate the infection). Cell type and time point are not known.

This chain links TRBV5-1 with TRBJ2-3, with D maybe TRBD2 (5 bases). Per germline, CDR1 SGHRS and CDR2 YFSETQ. The CDR3 is 15 amino acids. V was cut by 3 bases and J by 4 bases, with 15 bases left in between. The DNA for the CDR3 is TGCGCCAGCAGCTACCCAGCGGCGCCACCAGATACGCAGTATTTT. It specifies CASSYPAAPPDTQYF.

This clonotype was seen a handful of times. The chain links TRBV5-1 to TRBJ2-1, with TRBD1 identical over 10 bases. Per the germline V gene, CDR1 is SGHRS and CDR2 is YFSETQ. CDR3 length equals 15 residues. V trimming: 5 bases; J trimming: 8 bases; junction bases outside the gene matches: 10. The CDR3 here is CASSRSGTGVHEQFF. The CDR3 DNA follows: TGCGCCAGCAGTCGGTCCGGGACAGGGGTTCATGAGCAGTTCTTC.

This clonotype was detected ten times or more. This rearrangement joins TRBV12-3 or TRBV12-4 to TRBJ2-5; D possibly corresponds to TRBD1 (6 bases). V lost 7 bases and J 5 bases, leaving 14 bases between the germline ends. The CDR3 is made up of 13 amino acids. The CDR3 protein is CASKLGAGETQYF. CDR3 coding DNA: TGTGCCAGCAAGCTGGGGGCAGGGGAGACCCAGTACTTC.

This clonotype was seen at least ten times. The J gene is TRBJ2-1, the V gene TRBV5-1; D is perhaps TRBD2 (7 bases). Germline V gene lookup returns CDR1 SGHRS and CDR2 YFSETQ. V was cut by 4 bases and J by 0 bases, with 23 bases left in between. The CDR3 contains 19 residues. CDR3 region: CASSTKAGATISSYNEQFF. The CDR3 DNA sequence: TGCGCCAGCAGCACGAAGGCGGGGGCCACCATAAGCTCCTACAATGAGCAGTTCTTC.

This chain uses TRBV25-1 with TRBJ2-5, with D possibly being TRBD2 (7 bases). Trimming stripped 2 bases from V and 5 bases from J, with 18 bases between. This CDR3 is 16 amino acids long. From germline, CDR1 is MGHDK and CDR2 SYGVNS. Written as DNA, the CDR3 is TGTGCCAGCAGTGAAGGTTATTCGGGGGGCTGGGAGACCCAGTACTTC. Its translation: CASSEGYSGGWETQYF.

This clonotype was seen only a few times. The J gene is TRBJ1-2, the V gene TRBV5-1, with 7 bases that match TRBD1. The length of the CDR3 is 13 residues. CDR1 and CDR2 from the germline V gene are SGHRS and YFSETQ. With V trimmed by 7 bases and J by 5 bases, 8 bases remained unmatched. For the CDR3, the DNA is TGCGCCAGCGCCGCGGGACAGAATTATGGCTACACCTTC. It is translated as CASAAGQNYGYTF.

This clonotype was detected only a few times. This chain joins TRBV7-2 and TRBJ2-5; D may be TRBD1 (6 bases). CDR1 SGHTA and CDR2 FQGNSA come from the germline V gene. CDR3 length equals 15 residues. V was cut by 3 bases and J by 4 bases, with 15 bases left in between. This chain's CDR3 is CASSLGAQRPETQYF. DNA for the CDR3: TGTGCCAGCAGCTTGGGGGCGCAAAGGCCAGAGACCCAGTACTTC.

This chain uses TRBV12-3 or TRBV12-4 with TRBJ2-7, with 10 bases identical to TRBD2. Trimming at V came to 2 bases and at J to 13 bases, leaving 11 bases not matched to a gene. The CDR3 runs to 14 residues. The CDR3 region is CASSLQELAGPLYF. CDR3 in DNA: TGTGCCAGCAGTTTACAGGAACTAGCGGGACCTCTATACTTC.